This TCR beta chain was sequenced during a study of shared clonotypes between healthy human individuals. Study results and caveats: Among non-shared clonotypes, generation probabilities were lower than among those shared by all four donors.

Only Caucasian adults living in Nashville, Tennessee made up the donor group. The authors loaded roughly 200 ng DNA, about 30,000 T cell genomes, into sorted-subset replicate PCRs. Sequenced by immunoSEQ multiplex PCR; TCRdb stores in-frame clones only, minus some. The sample has under 2.5 million clones; about nine tenths are singletons. As to this clone: Its target is unknown. This sample includes further DNA sequences coding for the same CDR3.

Trimming left V 2 bases short and J 4 bases short, with 15 bases between. This CDR3 is 14 amino acids long. Germline-derived CDR1 and CDR2 are GTSNPN and SVGIG (reference sequence). The receptor was derived from a man aged 18-30 years in good health. Some clones in this sample may be carry-over from other donors' samples. This chain uses TRBV30 with TRBJ2-7; D might be TRBD1 (6 bases). Sequenced input: naive CD4+ T cells from PBMCs. Stated subset: CD45RA+ positively selected. The CDR3 spells CAWSTRGGQYEQYF. CDR3 coding DNA: TGTGCCTGGAGTACCAGGGGCGGTCAGTACGAGCAGTACTTC.